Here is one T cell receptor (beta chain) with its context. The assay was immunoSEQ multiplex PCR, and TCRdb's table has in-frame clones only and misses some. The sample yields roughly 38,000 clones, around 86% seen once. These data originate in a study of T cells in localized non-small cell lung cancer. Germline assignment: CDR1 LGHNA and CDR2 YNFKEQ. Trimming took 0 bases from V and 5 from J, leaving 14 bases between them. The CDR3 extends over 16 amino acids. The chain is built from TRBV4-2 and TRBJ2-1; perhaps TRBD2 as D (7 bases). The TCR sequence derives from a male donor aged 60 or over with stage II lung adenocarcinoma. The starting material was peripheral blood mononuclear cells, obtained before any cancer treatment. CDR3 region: CASSQDSGWGHNEQFF. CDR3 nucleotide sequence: TGTGCCAGCAGCCAAGATAGCGGGTGGGGGCACAATGAGCAGTTCTTC.